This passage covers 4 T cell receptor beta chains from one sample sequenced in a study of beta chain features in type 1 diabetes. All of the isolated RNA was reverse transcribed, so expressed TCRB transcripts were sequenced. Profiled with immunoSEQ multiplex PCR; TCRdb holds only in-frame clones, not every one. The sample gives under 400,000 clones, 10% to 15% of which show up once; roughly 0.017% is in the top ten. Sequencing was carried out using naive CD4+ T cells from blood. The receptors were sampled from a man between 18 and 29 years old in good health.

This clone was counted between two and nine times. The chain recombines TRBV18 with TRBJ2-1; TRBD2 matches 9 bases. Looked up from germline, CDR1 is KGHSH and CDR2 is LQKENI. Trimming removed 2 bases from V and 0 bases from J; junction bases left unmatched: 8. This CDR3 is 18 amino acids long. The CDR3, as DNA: TGTGCCAGCTCACCAAGGTCGGCTAGCGGGAACTCCTACAATGAGCAGTTCTTC. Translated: CASSPRSASGNSYNEQFF.

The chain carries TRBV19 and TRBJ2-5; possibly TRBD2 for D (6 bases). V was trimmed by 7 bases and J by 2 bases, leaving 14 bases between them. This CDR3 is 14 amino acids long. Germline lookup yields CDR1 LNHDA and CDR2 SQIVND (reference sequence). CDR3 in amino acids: CASTSGTLQETQYF. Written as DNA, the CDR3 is TGTGCCAGTACCTCCGGGACTTTACAAGAGACCCAGTACTTC. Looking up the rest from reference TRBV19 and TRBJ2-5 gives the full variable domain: DGGITQSPKYLFRKEGQNVTLSCEQNLNHDAMYWYRQDPGQGLRLIYYSQIVNDFQKGDIAEGYSVSREKKESFPLTVTSAQKNPTAFYLCASTSGTLQETQYFGPGTRLLVL.

The DNA for the CDR3 is TGCGCCAGCAGCCCTAGCGGATCCTACGAGCAGTACTTC. Its translation is CASSPSGSYEQYF. The chain links TRBV5-1 to TRBJ2-7; 7 bases agree with TRBD2. Germline V lookup: CDR1 SGHRS, CDR2 YFSETQ. The ends lost 4 bases at V and 1 base at J; junction bases unmatched: 2. There are 13 residues in the CDR3.

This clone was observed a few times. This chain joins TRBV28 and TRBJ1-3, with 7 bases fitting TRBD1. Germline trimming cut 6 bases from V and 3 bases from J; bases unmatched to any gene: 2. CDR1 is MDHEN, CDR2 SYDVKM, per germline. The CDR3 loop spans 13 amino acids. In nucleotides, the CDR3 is TGTGCCAGCAGACAGGGGTTTGGAAACACCATATATTTT. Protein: CASRQGFGNTIYF.